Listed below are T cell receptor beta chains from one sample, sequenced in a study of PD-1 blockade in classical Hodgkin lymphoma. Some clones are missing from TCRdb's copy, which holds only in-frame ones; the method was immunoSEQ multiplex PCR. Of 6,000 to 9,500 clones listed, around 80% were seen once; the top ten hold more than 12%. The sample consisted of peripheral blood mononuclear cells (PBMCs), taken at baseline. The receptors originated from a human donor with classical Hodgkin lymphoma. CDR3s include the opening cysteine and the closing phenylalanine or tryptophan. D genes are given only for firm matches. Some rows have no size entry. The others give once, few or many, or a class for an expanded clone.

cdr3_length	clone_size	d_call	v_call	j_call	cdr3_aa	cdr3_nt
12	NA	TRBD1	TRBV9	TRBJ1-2	CASSVETGPNTF	TGTGCCAGCAGCGTAGAGACAGGGCCTAACACCTTC
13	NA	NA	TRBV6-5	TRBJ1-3	CASSFTGGNTIYF	TGTGCCAGCAGTTTTACAGGAGGAAACACCATATATTTT
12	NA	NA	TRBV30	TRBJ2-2	CAWKRVTGELFF	TGTGCCTGGAAACGGGTGACCGGGGAGCTGTTTTTT
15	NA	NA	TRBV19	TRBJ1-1	CASSIPGRMNTEAFF	TGTGCCAGTAGTATCCCGGGCCGAATGAACACTGAAGCTTTCTTT
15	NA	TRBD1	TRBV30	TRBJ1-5	CAWSVPGQGAQPQHF	TGTGCCTGGAGTGTACCCGGACAGGGCGCTCAGCCCCAGCATTTT
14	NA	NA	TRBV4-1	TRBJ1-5	CASSLRTGNQPQHF	TGCGCCAGCAGCCTTCGGACGGGCAATCAGCCCCAGCATTTT
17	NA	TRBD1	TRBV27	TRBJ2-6	CASSIQTGISGANVLTF	TGTGCCAGCAGTATCCAGACAGGGATCTCTGGGGCCAACGTCCTGACTTTC
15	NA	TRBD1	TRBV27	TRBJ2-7	CASSPRTGPHREQYF	TGTGCCAGCAGTCCACGGACAGGCCCCCATCGGGAGCAGTACTTC
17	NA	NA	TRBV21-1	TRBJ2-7	CAIHYWKTGGKSYEQYF	TGTGCCATCCACTACTGGAAGACAGGGGGCAAGTCCTACGAGCAGTACTTC
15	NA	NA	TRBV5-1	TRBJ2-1	CASSFAGTAKGEQFF	TGCGCCAGCAGCTTTGCGGGGACAGCTAAAGGTGAGCAGTTCTTC
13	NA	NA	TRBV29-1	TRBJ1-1	CSVRRMGNTEAFF	TGCAGCGTTAGGAGGATGGGGAACACTGAAGCTTTCTTT
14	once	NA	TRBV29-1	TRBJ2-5	CSVEDLWQARTQYF	TGCAGCGTTGAAGATCTATGGCAGGCCCGGACCCAGTACTTC
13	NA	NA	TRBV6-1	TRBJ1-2	CASSERNVYGYTF	TGTGCCAGCAGTGAACGGAACGTCTATGGCTACACCTTC
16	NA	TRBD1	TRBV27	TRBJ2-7	CASSLDRDRGHYEQYF	TGTGCCAGCAGTTTAGACCGGGACAGGGGGCACTACGAGCAGTACTTC
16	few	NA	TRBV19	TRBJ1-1	CASSIKVGRGNTEAFF	TGTGCCAGTAGTATAAAGGTCGGCAGGGGGAACACTGAAGCTTTCTTT
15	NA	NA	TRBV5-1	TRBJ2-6	CASSLGDSGANVLTF	TGCGCCAGCAGCTTGGGAGACTCTGGGGCCAACGTCCTGACTTTC
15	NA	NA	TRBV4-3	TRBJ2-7	CASSQGRVDAYEQYF	TGCGCCAGCAGCCAAGGCAGGGTAGATGCTTACGAGCAGTACTTC
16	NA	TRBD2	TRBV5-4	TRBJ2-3	CASSLLLAGNTDTQYF	TGTGCCAGCAGTCTCCTACTAGCGGGAAACACAGATACGCAGTATTTT
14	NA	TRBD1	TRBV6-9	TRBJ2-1	CASKGQGSYNEQFF	TGTGCCAGCAAGGGACAGGGCTCCTACAATGAGCAGTTCTTC
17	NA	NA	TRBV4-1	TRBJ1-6	CASSLSGGRRYNSPLHF	TGCGCCAGCAGCCTGAGCGGGGGCCGGCGTTATAATTCACCCCTCCACTTT
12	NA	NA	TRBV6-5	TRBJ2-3	CASSPFGDTQYF	TGTGCCAGCAGCCCTTTCGGGGATACGCAGTATTTT
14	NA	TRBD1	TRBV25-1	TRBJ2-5	CASSDTGGGETQYF	TGTGCCAGCAGTGATACAGGGGGCGGGGAGACCCAGTACTTC
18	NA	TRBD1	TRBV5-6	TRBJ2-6	CASSPGTGRFSGANVLTF	TGTGCCAGCAGCCCGGGGACAGGGCGATTCTCTGGGGCCAACGTCCTGACTTTC
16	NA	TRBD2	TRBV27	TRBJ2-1	CASSPLTSGSYNEQFF	TGTGCCAGCAGTCCACTGACTAGCGGGAGCTACAATGAGCAGTTCTTC